The clone carrying this T cell receptor beta chain was counted at least ten times. Antigen unknown. This sample is drawn from a study of T cells in Graves' hyperthyroidism and ophthalmopathy. Points from the study as a whole: Median prediction lead before ophthalmopathy onset was 6.5 months with the model. Blood also held most thyroid clonotypes expanded beyond 0.001. Ophthalmopathy and stable hyperthyroidism were separated by a 13 V-J model.

Using RNA transcripts as the source, TCR beta CDR3 regions were amplified. Primed by the HTBI set, a first-round RT-PCR was run on the TCR CDR3. TCRdb re-derived calls from the multiplex PCR reads in MiXCR, one entry per CDR3 protein. The repertoire holds around 300,000 distinct CDR3 sequences, with roughly 13% as singletons. V dropped 5 bases and J dropped 5 bases, with 18 bases sitting between them. Germline values: CDR1 MNHNS, CDR2 SASEGT. CDR3 length: 15 amino acids. Each patient was aged 18 to 65 and had newly diagnosed hyperthyroidism of under 2 months' duration. This receptor was identified in a woman aged 35 to 49 with Graves' hyperthyroidism. The chain joins TRBV6-1 to TRBJ1-1; perhaps TRBD1 as D (5 bases). The material sequenced was blood. DNA of the CDR3: TGTGCCAGCAGTAGGGACGGCGGAGGTTGGACTGAAGCTTTCTTT. It translates to CASSRDGGGWTEAFF.